This T cell receptor beta chain was captured in a study of blood T cell repertoires in COVID-19. Overall study context: The United States, Italy and Spain provided the acute and convalescent COVID-19 samples.

Per the original data handling: Scientists estimated how many nucleated cells there were by amplifying reference gene primers. TCRdb's table, derived via immunoSEQ multiplex PCR, lists solely in-frame clones and lacks some. The V and J calls and clone size come from that table; D and trimming were worked out from the DNA. The data show approximately 70,000 clones, more than 55% seen once. With 4 bases removed from V and 0 bases from J, the gap between germline ends came to 9 bases. The CDR3 runs to 15 residues. Germline V gene data show CDR1 as SEHNR and CDR2 as FQNEAQ (reference sequence). Participants' reported clinical history set cohort assignment. No more than 2 weeks before study entry, exposed participants had met a case of COVID-19.

This sequence was found in a woman between 55 and 75 years old who had been exposed to COVID-19. The sample taken for sequencing was PBMCs or T cells enriched from blood (not recorded which). The chain couples TRBV7-9 to TRBJ2-2, with D perhaps TRBD1 (5 bases). Here the CDR3 DNA reads TGTGCCAGCAGCTCGTCAGGGTCGAACACCGGGGAGCTGTTTTTT. Amino acid sequence: CASSSSGSNTGELFF.